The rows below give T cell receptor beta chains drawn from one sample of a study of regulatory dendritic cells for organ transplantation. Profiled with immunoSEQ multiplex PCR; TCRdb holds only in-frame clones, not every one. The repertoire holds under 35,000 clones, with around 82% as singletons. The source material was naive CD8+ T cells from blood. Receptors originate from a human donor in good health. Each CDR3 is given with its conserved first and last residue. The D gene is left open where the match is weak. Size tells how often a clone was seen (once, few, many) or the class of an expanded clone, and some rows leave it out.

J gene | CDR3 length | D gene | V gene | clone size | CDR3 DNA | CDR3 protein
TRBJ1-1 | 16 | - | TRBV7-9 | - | TGTGCCAGCAGCTTAGTAACAGGACCAGAAAACACTGAAGCTTTCTTT | CASSLVTGPENTEAFF
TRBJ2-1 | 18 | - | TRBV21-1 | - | TGTGCCAGCAGCAAAGCGCTGAGCGGGGGACGCTCCTACAATGAGCAGTTCTTC | CASSKALSGGRSYNEQFF
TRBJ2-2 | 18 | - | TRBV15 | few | TGTGCCACCAGCAGAACTAGCGCCGGGACACCCAACACCGGGGAGCTGTTTTTT | CATSRTSAGTPNTGELFF
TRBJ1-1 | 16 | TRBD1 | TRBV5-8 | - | TGTGCCAGCAGCCCCGAGGCTGGACAGGGGGACACTGAAGCTTTCTTT | CASSPEAGQGDTEAFF
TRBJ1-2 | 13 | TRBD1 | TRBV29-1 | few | TGCAGCGTCCGAGATCAGGGGGAGGATGGCTACACCTTC | CSVRDQGEDGYTF
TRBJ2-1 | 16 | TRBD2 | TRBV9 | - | TGTGCCAGCAGCCCCCTAGCGGGGCGGTCCTACAATGAGCAGTTCTTC | CASSPLAGRSYNEQFF
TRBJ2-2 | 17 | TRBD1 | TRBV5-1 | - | TGCGCCAGCAGCTTGGCTAGCCGGGACAGGGAGGCCGGGGAGCTGTTTTTT | CASSLASRDREAGELFF
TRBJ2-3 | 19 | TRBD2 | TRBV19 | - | TGTGCCAGTAAGGATGATCCGGGACTAGCGGGGTTCGCCGGAGATACGCAGTATTTT | CASKDDPGLAGFAGDTQYF
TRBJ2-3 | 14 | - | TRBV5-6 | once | TGTGCCAGCAGCTTGGTAGGTGGCGGGGATACGCAGTATTTT | CASSLVGGGDTQYF
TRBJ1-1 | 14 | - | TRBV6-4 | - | TGTGCCAGCAGTGACTCGATAATAGACACTGAAGCTTTCTTT | CASSDSIIDTEAFF
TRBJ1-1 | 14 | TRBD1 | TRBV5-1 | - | TGCGCCAGCAGCTACGGACAGGGAAATACTGAAGCTTTCTTT | CASSYGQGNTEAFF
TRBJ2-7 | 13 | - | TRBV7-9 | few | TGTGCCAGCAGCTACGGGGGCTCCTACGAGCAGTACTTC | CASSYGGSYEQYF
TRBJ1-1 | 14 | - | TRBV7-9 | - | TGTGCCAGCAGCTTCGTCGGACAGAACACTGAAGCTTTCTTT | CASSFVGQNTEAFF
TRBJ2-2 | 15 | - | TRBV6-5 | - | TGTGCCAGCAGTTTTCACGACACATACACCGGGGAGCTGTTTTTT | CASSFHDTYTGELFF
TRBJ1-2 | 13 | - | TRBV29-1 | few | TGCAGCGTTGATTTACAGGAAACCTATGGCTACACCTTC | CSVDLQETYGYTF
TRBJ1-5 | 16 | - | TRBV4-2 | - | TGTGCCAGCAGCCAAGATTTAAAGCTTGGCAATCAGCCCCAGCATTTT | CASSQDLKLGNQPQHF
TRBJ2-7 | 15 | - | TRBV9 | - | TGTGCCAGCAGCGTAGAGGCAGGTAGCTCCTACGAGCAGTACTTC | CASSVEAGSSYEQYF
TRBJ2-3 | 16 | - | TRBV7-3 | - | TGTGCCAGCAGCTCCGACCCAACAGGGCGCACAGATACGCAGTATTTT | CASSSDPTGRTDTQYF
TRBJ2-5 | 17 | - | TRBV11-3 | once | TGTGCCAGCAGCTTTCTTTCGGCGGTTAGGTCGCAAGAGACCCAGTACTTC | CASSFLSAVRSQETQYF
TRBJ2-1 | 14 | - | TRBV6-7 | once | TGTGCCAGCCGAAGCGGTCGAGACGGCAATGAGCAGTTCTTC | CASRSGRDGNEQFF
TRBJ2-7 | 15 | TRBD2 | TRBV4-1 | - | TGCGCCAGCAGCCACTCCGGGACTAGCGACTACGAGCAGTACTTC | CASSHSGTSDYEQYF
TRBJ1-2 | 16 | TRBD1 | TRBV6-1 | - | TGTGCCAGCAGTGGGGGGCCCGAGACAGGGAACTATGGCTACACCTTC | CASSGGPETGNYGYTF
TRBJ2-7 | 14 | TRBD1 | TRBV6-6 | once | TGTGCCAGCAGTCAGACAGGGGCCCCCTACGAGCAGTACTTC | CASSQTGAPYEQYF
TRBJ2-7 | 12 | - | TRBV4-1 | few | TGCGCCAGCAGCCAGACTCAGGGCGAGCAGTACTTC | CASSQTQGEQYF
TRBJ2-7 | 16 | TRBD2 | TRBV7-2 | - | TGTGCCAGCAGCTTATGGACTAGCGGGGGAATATACGAGCAGTACTTC | CASSLWTSGGIYEQYF
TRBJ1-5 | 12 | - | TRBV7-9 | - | TGTGCCAGCAGCTTGTTAAATCAGCCCCAGCATTTT | CASSLLNQPQHF
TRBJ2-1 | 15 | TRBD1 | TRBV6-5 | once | TGTGCCAGCAGAACCGACAGGGGTAACTACAATGAGCAGTTCTTC | CASRTDRGNYNEQFF
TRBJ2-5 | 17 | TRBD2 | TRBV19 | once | TGTGCCAGTAGTATAGGAGCGGGGGCCTTGGCTCAAGAGACCCAGTACTTC | CASSIGAGALAQETQYF
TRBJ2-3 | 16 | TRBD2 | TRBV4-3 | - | TGCGCCAGCAGCCAAGATGGGCCTAGCGGGGGGGATACGCAGTATTTT | CASSQDGPSGGDTQYF
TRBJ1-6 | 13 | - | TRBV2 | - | TGTGCCAGCAGTGGTATAGGGGAATCACCCCTCCACTTT | CASSGIGESPLHF
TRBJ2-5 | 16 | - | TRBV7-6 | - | TGTGCCAGCAGCTTAGCGCAAGGGACACCCACAGAGACCCAGTACTTC | CASSLAQGTPTETQYF
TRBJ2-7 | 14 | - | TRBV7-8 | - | TGTGCCAGCAGCTTAGAAGGGGTTCTCTACGAGCAGTACTTC | CASSLEGVLYEQYF
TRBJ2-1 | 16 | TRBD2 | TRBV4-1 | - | TGCGCCAGCAGCCAAGGGGGGGGAGGGTCCTACAATGAGCAGTTCTTC | CASSQGGGGSYNEQFF
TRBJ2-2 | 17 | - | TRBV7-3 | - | TGTGCCAGCAGCTTTGATACAGCAGGAATGAACACCGGGGAGCTGTTTTTT | CASSFDTAGMNTGELFF
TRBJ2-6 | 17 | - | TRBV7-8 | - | TGTGCCAGCAGCTTAGATCCCTTGGGGCATGGGGCCAACGTCCTGACTTTC | CASSLDPLGHGANVLTF
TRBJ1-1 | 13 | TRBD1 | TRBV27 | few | TGTGCCAGCAGTACACAGGGGGCGCGGGATCTTTTCTTT | CASSTQGARDLFF
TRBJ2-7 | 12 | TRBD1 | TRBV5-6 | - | TGTGCCAGCAAAAAAGGGGGCCACGAGCAGTACTTC | CASKKGGHEQYF
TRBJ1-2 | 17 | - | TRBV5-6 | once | TGTGCCAGCAGCTTCATTCTACGGGGTAAAGCTAACTATGGCTACACCTTC | CASSFILRGKANYGYTF
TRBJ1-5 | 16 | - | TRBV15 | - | TGTGCCACCAGCAGAGATGGAGGACGGTTTAATCAGCCCCAGCATTTT | CATSRDGGRFNQPQHF
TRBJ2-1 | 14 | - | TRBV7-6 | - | TGTGCCAGCAGCTTAGCGGGGGGCTACAATGAGCAGTTCTTC | CASSLAGGYNEQFF
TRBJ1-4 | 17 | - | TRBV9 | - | TGTGCCAGCAGGATTCCTCGAGGGGGTGCAACTAATGAAAAACTGTTTTTT | CASRIPRGGATNEKLFF
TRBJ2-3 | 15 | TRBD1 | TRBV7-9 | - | TGTGCCAGCAGCCAAAAACAGGGGGGCACAGATACGCAGTATTTT | CASSQKQGGTDTQYF
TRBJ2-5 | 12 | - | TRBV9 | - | TGTGCCAGCAGCCGGTTCGGGGAGACCCAGTACTTC | CASSRFGETQYF
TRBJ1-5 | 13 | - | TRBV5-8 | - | TGTGCCAGCAGCTTAGCCCCCAATCAGCCCCAGCATTTT | CASSLAPNQPQHF
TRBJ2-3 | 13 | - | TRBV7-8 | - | TGTGCCAGCAGCCCCCCGGGAGCAGATACGCAGTATTTT | CASSPPGADTQYF
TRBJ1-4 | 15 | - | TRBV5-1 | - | TGCGCCAGCAGCTTGGAAGGGGAGGCTAATGAAAAACTGTTTTTT | CASSLEGEANEKLFF
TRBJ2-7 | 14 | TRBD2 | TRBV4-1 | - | TGCGCCAGCAGCCCCCGGACTAGCTCCTACGAGCAGTACTTC | CASSPRTSSYEQYF
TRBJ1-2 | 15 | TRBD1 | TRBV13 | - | TGTGCCAGCAGCACCTGGACAGGGGGCAACTATGGCTACACCTTC | CASSTWTGGNYGYTF
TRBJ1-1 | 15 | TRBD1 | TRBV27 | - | TGTGCCAGCAGTCCCGGGACAGGGATGAACACTGAAGCTTTCTTT | CASSPGTGMNTEAFF
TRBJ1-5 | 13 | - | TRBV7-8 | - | TGTGCCAGCAGCCTAAGCCCGGGTCAGCCCCAGCATTTT | CASSLSPGQPQHF
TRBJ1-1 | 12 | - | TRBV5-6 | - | TGTGCCAGCAGCGGAGGGTGGACTGAAGCTTTCTTT | CASSGGWTEAFF
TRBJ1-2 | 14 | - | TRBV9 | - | TGTGCCAGCAGCGTCGGACAGATTGACTATGGCTACACCTTC | CASSVGQIDYGYTF
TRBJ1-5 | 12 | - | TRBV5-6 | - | TGTGCCAGCAGCCACGACAGGCAGCCCCAGCATTTT | CASSHDRQPQHF
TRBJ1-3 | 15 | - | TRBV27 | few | TGTGCCAGCAGTCAATTATGGGGGCGAGGAAACACCATATATTTT | CASSQLWGRGNTIYF
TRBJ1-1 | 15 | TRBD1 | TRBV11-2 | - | TGTGCCAGCAGCTTGTTACAGGGGCGGGCCACTGAAGCTTTCTTT | CASSLLQGRATEAFF
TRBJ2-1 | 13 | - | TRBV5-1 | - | TGCGCCAGCAGGGAGACGAGGGAATATGAGCAGTTCTTC | CASRETREYEQFF